This TCR beta chain was sequenced during a study of blood T cell repertoires in COVID-19. Repertoires were generated with immunoSEQ multiplex PCR, while TCRdb's copy carries only in-frame clones and drops some. The data contain some 320,000 clones, approximately 85% of them singletons. This CDR3 region has 17 residues. CDR1 MGHRA and CDR2 YSYEKL come from the germline V gene. V trimming: 8 bases; J trimming: 0 bases; junction bases outside the gene matches: 9. The sequenced sample was peripheral blood. The gene calls are TRBV4-1 and TRBJ1-5; 11 bases agree with TRBD1. This TCR was recovered from a human donor in a cohort sampled during active COVID-19. CDR3 amino acids: CASGPGTGGDSNQPQHF. CDR3 bases: TGCGCCAGCGGACCCGGGACAGGGGGTGATAGCAATCAGCCCCAGCATTTT.